This TCR beta chain originates from a study of T-cell memory formation after mild COVID-19. Study-level background: Most TCR clusters belonged to a single donor. General study results and limits: Several responding clones turned up in pre-infection memory, indicating that cross-reactive memory may have taken part. Contracting clones from day 15 to 85 showed balanced CD4/CD8; later expanders favored CD4+.

Constant-segment primers were used for 5'RACE, and the resulting TCR alpha and TCR beta cDNA libraries carried sample barcodes and UMIs. MiXCR, applied by TCRdb to the 5' RACE reads, yields one record per CDR3 protein. Of roughly 100,000 distinct CDR3 sequences listed, roughly an eighth are singletons. Germline-derived CDR1 and CDR2 are SQVTM and ANQGSEA. The CDR3 is 11 amino acids. The V and J ends lost 1 base and 9 bases respectively, with 7 bases between them. Details on this clonotype: Its cognate antigen is unknown.

The sample consisted of PBMCs or a T cell subset sorted from them (not recorded which). J is TRBJ2-1 and V is TRBV29-1, with D unresolved. The sequence was collected from an adult woman who had mild COVID-19 (a few samples of this study predate the infection). Cell type and time point are not known. In DNA, the CDR3 is TGCAGCGTTGAAGGTGCCGCTGAGCAGTTCTTC. It translates to CSVEGAAEQFF.